This T cell receptor beta chain was profiled in a study of blood T cell repertoires in COVID-19. As originally analysed: Reference gene primers were amplified, and this amplification served to estimate nucleated cell counts. Data came from immunoSEQ multiplex PCR; TCRdb stores just in-frame clones and leaves some out. V, J and clone size reflect that table, while D and trimming were determined from the DNA. The sample lists 250,000 to 350,000 clones; about nine tenths were seen once. The CDR3 has 16 residues. In germline, CDR1 is LNHDA, CDR2 SQIVND (reference sequence). V was pared by 0 bases and J by 2 bases, with 13 bases between.

Sequenced material: peripheral blood. The chain joins TRBV19 to TRBJ1-2; possibly TRBD1 for D (5 bases). The TCR comes from a woman in her thirties with COVID-19, enrolled during active disease. The CDR3 nucleotides read TGTGCCAGTAGTATAGAACAGGCCCAACGGAACTATGGCTACACCTTC. It codes for CASSIEQAQRNYGYTF.